The 7 T cell receptor beta chains reported below all come from one sample, sequenced in a study of blood T cell repertoires in COVID-19. The table came from immunoSEQ multiplex PCR; TCRdb's copy has only in-frame clones and leaves some out. The sample has about 200,000 clones, 86% seen once. The sequencing input was PBMCs or T cells enriched from blood (not recorded which). Receptors were obtained from a man in his forties with acute COVID-19.

This chain connects TRBV7-9 to TRBJ2-1; 7 bases are a match to TRBD1. Germline assignment: CDR1 SEHNR and CDR2 FQNEAQ (reference sequence). Unmatched junction bases numbered 9, after V lost 5 bases and J lost 14 bases. This CDR3 is built from 12 residues. For the CDR3, the DNA is TGTGCCAGCAGCAACTTCGACAGGGACAAGTTCTTC. This translates into CASSNFDRDKFF.

The CDR3 sequence: CASGEGAATPLHF. The DNA for the CDR3 is TGTGCCAGCGGGGAAGGGGCCGCTACCCCCCTCCACTTT. The chain uses TRBV25-1 and TRBJ1-6, with a weak D call TRBD1 (5 bases). V lost 8 bases to trimming and J lost 13 bases, with 18 bases between them. Germline assignment: CDR1 MGHDK and CDR2 SYGVNS. The CDR3 runs 13 residues.

CDR3 nucleotide sequence: TGTGCCACCAGTGAGCGAGCGGGAATCTATCACAATGAGCAGTTCTTC. This gives the protein CATSERAGIYHNEQFF. J is TRBJ2-1 and V is TRBV24-1; 7 bases map to TRBD2. From germline, CDR1 is KGHDR and CDR2 SFDVKD. The CDR3 covers 16 residues. V lost 4 bases and J lost 5; bases outside the gene matches: 10.

In DNA, the CDR3 is TGCGCCAGCAGCCCTAGGGTGGGTGGAGGCTATGGCTACACCTTC. This codes for CASSPRVGGGYGYTF. The chain couples TRBV5-1 to TRBJ1-2; no definite D call. Per the germline V gene, CDR1 is SGHRS and CDR2 is YFSETQ. V was shortened by 4 bases and J by 4 bases, with 17 bases between the two germline ends. This CDR3 has 15 amino acids. The full variable domain, rest sourced from reference TRBV5-1 and TRBJ1-2, is KAGVTQTPRYLIKTRGQQVTLSCSPISGHRSVSWYQQTPGQGLQFLFEYFSETQRNKGNFPGRFSGRQFSNSRSEMNVSTLELGDSALYLCASSPRVGGGYGYTFGSGTRLTVV.

This rearrangement joins TRBV27 to TRBJ2-1, with 7 bases fitting TRBD2. This CDR3 is 15 amino acids long. The V gene end was trimmed by 4 bases and the J gene end by 8 bases; junction bases not matched to a gene: 11. CDR1 and CDR2 from the germline V gene are MNHEY and SMNVEV (reference sequence). CDR3 in amino acids: CASSSGRRTVHEQFF. CDR3 nucleotides: TGTGCCAGCAGTTCCGGGAGGCGTACTGTCCATGAGCAGTTCTTC.

This chain joins TRBV27 and TRBJ2-5, with unresolved D. The CDR3 is 14 amino acids. V lost 3 bases to trimming and J lost 0 bases, with 8 bases between them. Germline CDR1 and CDR2: MNHEY and SMNVEV (reference sequence). CDR3: CASSFDGYQETQYF. The CDR3 DNA follows: TGTGCCAGCAGTTTCGACGGGTACCAAGAGACCCAGTACTTC.

The chain links TRBV14 to TRBJ2-7; no clear D gene. V lost 3 bases and J 2 bases, leaving 11 bases between the germline ends. The germline V gene encodes CDR1 SGHDN and CDR2 FVKESK. There are 14 residues in the CDR3. The CDR3 nucleotides are TGTGCCAGCAGCCACTGGCGGAGCCCCTACGAGCAGTACTTC. Protein: CASSHWRSPYEQYF.